This T cell receptor (beta chain) was documented in a study of T cells in Graves' hyperthyroidism and ophthalmopathy. General study findings and limits: Researchers report that a 13 V-J model separated ophthalmopathy from stable hyperthyroidism. Among clonotypes expanded in thyroid above 0.001, most were also found in blood.

Notes on this clonotype: Its target is unknown.

V was trimmed by 5 bases and J by 10 bases, leaving 21 bases between them. This CDR3 contains 15 residues. Germline values: CDR1 MNHNS, CDR2 SASEGT. TCR beta CDR3 sequences were amplified from RNA transcripts. Initially, a first-round RT-PCR of the TCR CDR3 employed the HTBI primer set. MiXCR, applied by TCRdb to the multiplex PCR reads, yields one record per CDR3 protein. This table has under 350,000 distinct CDR3 sequences, roughly 13% appearing once. Thyroid ultrasound, orbital computed tomography, clinical symptoms, and serum thyroxine and TRAb underpinned diagnoses. Sequencing was done on a sample of blood. The chain uses TRBV6-1 and TRBJ2-1; D assignment may be TRBD1 or TRBD2 (7 bases each). This TCR came from a woman aged 40 to 50 with Graves' ophthalmopathy. The CDR3 coding sequence is TGTGCCAGCAGTTCGAAGCCAGGGGGGGGTGGGGAGCAGTTCTTC. It translates to CASSSKPGGGGEQFF.